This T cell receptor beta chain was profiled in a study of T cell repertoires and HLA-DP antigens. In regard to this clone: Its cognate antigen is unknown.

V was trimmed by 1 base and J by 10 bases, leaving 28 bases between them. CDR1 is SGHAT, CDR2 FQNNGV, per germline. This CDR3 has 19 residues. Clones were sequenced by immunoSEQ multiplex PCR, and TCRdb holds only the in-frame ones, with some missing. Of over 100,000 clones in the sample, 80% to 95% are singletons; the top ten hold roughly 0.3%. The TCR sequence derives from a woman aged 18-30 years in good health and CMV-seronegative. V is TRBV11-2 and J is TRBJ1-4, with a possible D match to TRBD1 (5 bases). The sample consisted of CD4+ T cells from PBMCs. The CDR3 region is CASSLGQLLGELSKGKLFF. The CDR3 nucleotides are TGTGCCAGCAGCTTAGGTCAATTGCTGGGGGAACTTTCGAAGGGAAAACTGTTTTTT.